This paragraph reports one TCR beta chain. Its antigen remains undetermined. No qualities accompany the bases; no much larger clone lies one base away. The CDR3 has 16 amino acids, counting the end cysteine and phenylalanine. Only CDR3 DNA remains: 48 bases, in frame from the first base. Based on the germline V gene, the CDR1 and CDR2 sequences are KGHSH and LQKENI. After removal of 0 bases from V and 9 bases from J, the junction retains 8 bases not matched to a gene. The data were taken from a study of blood T cell repertoires in COVID-19 (dated by TCRdb to the early 2020s). Broadly, across the study: The collaborator samples originated in the United States, Italy and Spain and spanned the acute and convalescent phases of COVID-19. The prospective study material was composed of cDNA or gDNA derived from T cells, B-cell-depleted T cells, or PBMCs. Deeply sampled blood TCRbeta repertoires from subjects exposed to, actively infected with, or recovered from COVID-19 were included in the dataset. The repertoires were made available in a free public database intended to serve as a resource for research on the immune response to SARS-CoV-2. The samples were drawn from two sources: the first 160 participants of the ongoing ImmuneRACE study, and 1,200 or so subjects contributed by 6 global collaborators. Nearly every sample came with metadata listing a de-identified subject ID, COVID-19 status, age in years and sex. Where available, HLA class I and class II types were taken from metadata supplied by the sample provider and were not determined by assay-based typing.

The collaborating institutions used their own protocols to collect whole blood in K2EDTA tubes. For TCRbeta analysis, collaborator samples were shipped as frozen whole blood, as isolated PBMCs, or as DNA extracted from either sample type. Summary of the overall study and its limitations: How much clinical and demographic metadata was included differed by source and by participant, and the metadata was provided uncurated.

TCRbeta CDR3 regions were amplified from genomic DNA by means of the immunoSEQ Assay, a bias-controlled multiplex PCR. From the authors' description of their analysis: Nucleated cell counts per sample were estimated from amplification of reference gene primers within the assay. Sequence reads were collapsed and filtered to measure the absolute abundance of every unique TCRbeta CDR3 rearrangement. Productive Simpson clonality was computed per sample as the square root of Simpson's diversity index over productive rearrangements. TCRdb re-hosts the immuneACCESS table, in-frame sequences only. Its copies lack some clones; in the studies checked, an unresolved V gene accounts for under half of them, and the cause for the rest is not known. The V and J calls and the clone size are those of that table, but D and trimming were determined from the DNA. The sample yields 120,000 or so clones; approximately 74% were counted once. The ten most abundant clones make up around 5.2% of the sample.

The V and J genes are TRBV18 and TRBJ2-1, with 10 bases matching TRBD2. The sequenced sample consisted of peripheral blood. The TCR was taken from a man aged 60-69 years with acute or convalescent COVID-19. CDR3 reads: CASSPPRLAGEGEQFF. The DNA sequence reads TGTGCCAGCTCACCACCGAGGCTAGCGGGGGAGGGTGAGCAGTTCTTC.